The 16 T cell receptor beta chains reported below all come from one sample, sequenced in a study of tumor-infiltrating lymphocytes in oesophageal squamous cell carcinoma. Using its own MiXCR run on the PCR reads, TCRdb lists one record per CDR3 protein. Altogether under 20,000 distinct CDR3 sequences are present, 40% to 50% being singletons, with the ten largest covering roughly 13%. Sequencing was done on a sample of normal esophageal tissue next to the tumor. Receptors originate from a male donor with esophageal squamous cell carcinoma.

This clonotype was counted many times. The CDR3 sequence is CASSPTGSYEKLFF. CDR3 coding DNA: TGTGCCAGCAGCCCGACAGGGTCGTATGAAAAACTGTTTTTT. This chain connects TRBV11-2 to TRBJ1-4; 7 bases match TRBD1. The CDR3 is 14 amino acids. V lost 5 bases to trimming and J lost 6 bases; unmatched junction nucleotides: 6. The V gene's germline CDR1 is SGHAT and CDR2 FQNNGV.

In this sample, this clonotype turned up many times. V usage is TRBV28 and J usage is TRBJ2-1; 7 bases fit TRBD1. The DNA end favors TRBJ2-7, so the J call may be wrong. The CDR3 length is 15 residues. Per germline, CDR1 MDHEN and CDR2 SYDVKM. The CDR3 region has the DNA TGTGCCAGCAGTTTAACCCCCGCCGACAGGGCCGAGCAGTACTTC. This translates into CASSLTPADRAEQYF.

Only a few counts were recorded for this clonotype. The CDR3 end shows no conserved phenylalanine or tryptophan, and so a read error is likely. The DNA is omitted, as the CDR3 cannot be located on it reliably, and the CDR3 follows TCRdb's listing. The chain recombines TRBV7-8 with TRBJ1-1; TRBD1 is taken as the D call from the table, unchecked against the DNA. CDR1 is SGHVS, CDR2 FQNEAQ, per germline. The CDR3 spans 9 amino acids, including both terminal residues. CDR3 sequence: CASSRRGGA.

The J gene is TRBJ2-6, the V gene TRBV5-4, with 10 bases identical to TRBD1. This CDR3 is 17 amino acids long. The V gene's germline CDR1 is SGHNT and CDR2 YYREEE (reference sequence). V was clipped by 4 bases and J by 3 bases; unmatched bases: 7. The CDR3, as DNA: TGTGCCAGCAGCAATAGACAGGGGGCTTTTGGGGCCAACGTCCTGACTTTC. It is translated as CASSNRQGAFGANVLTF.

This clonotype has at least ten counts. The chain has TRBV7-9 and TRBJ2-7, with D possibly being TRBD2 (6 bases). V was clipped by 4 bases and J by 0 bases, with 10 bases between them. CDR3 length: 14 amino acids. Per the germline V gene, CDR1 is SEHNR and CDR2 is FQNEAQ (reference sequence). The CDR3 here is CASSSRERSYEQYF. The CDR3 DNA reads TGTGCCAGCAGCTCCCGGGAGCGCTCCTACGAGCAGTACTTC.

The gene calls are TRBV6-6 and TRBJ2-5; D is perhaps TRBD1 or TRBD2 (5 bases each). The CDR3 extends over 11 amino acids. Per germline, CDR1 MNHNY and CDR2 SVGAGI (reference sequence). V lost 1 base and J lost 13, with 10 bases in between. CDR3 sequence reads: CASSYLGELYF. CDR3 nucleotide sequence: TGTGCCAGCAGTTACTTGGGGGAGCTGTACTTC.

This clonotype came up many times. V and J are TRBV18 and TRBJ1-2, with D hard to call. CDR1 is KGHSH, CDR2 LQKENI, per germline. Trimming removed 3 bases from V and 8 bases from J, with 10 bases in between. This CDR3 has 12 amino acids. In nucleotides, the CDR3 is TGTGCCAGCTCACCGAACATCGGGGGCTACACCTTC. It specifies CASSPNIGGYTF. Together with reference TRBV18 and TRBJ1-2, the CDR3 gives the full variable domain: NAGVMQNPRHLVRRRGQEARLRCSPMKGHSHVYWYRQLPEEGLKFMVYLQKENIIDESGMPKERFSAEFPKEGPSILRIQQVVRGDSAAYFCASSPNIGGYTFGSGTRLTVV.

This clonotype was detected ten times or more. V and J are TRBV6-1 and TRBJ2-7, with D perhaps being TRBD1 or TRBD2 (5 bases each). Judging by the DNA end, TRBJ2-1 fits better; the J call may be wrong. Per germline, CDR1 MNHNS and CDR2 SASEGT. The CDR3 spans 13 residues. The CDR3 here is CASRPGLSYEQFF. The CDR3 nucleotides are TGTGCCAGCAGACCGGGGCTCTCCTACGAGCAGTTCTTC.

The sample holds many counts of this clonotype. This chain links TRBV28 with TRBJ2-5; D tentatively reads TRBD1 or TRBD2 (5 bases each). The ends were cut back, 2 bases at V and 1 base at J, with 11 bases in the middle. This CDR3 spans 15 amino acids. CDR1 and CDR2 from the germline V gene are MDHEN and SYDVKM. CDR3 coding DNA: TGTGCCAGCAGTTTAGGGGGTGGACCCCAAGAGACCCAGTACTTC. Translation gives CASSLGGGPQETQYF. Full variable domain (missing parts from reference TRBV28 and TRBJ2-5): DVKVTQSSRYLVKRTGEKVFLECVQDMDHENMFWYRQDPGLGLRLIYFSYDVKMKEKGDIPEGYSVSREKKERFSLILESASTNQTSMYLCASSLGGGPQETQYFGPGTRLLVL.

The table lists this clonotype with many counts. The chain combines TRBV14 with TRBJ1-1, with D perhaps TRBD1 (6 bases). The ends were cut back, 4 bases at V and 3 bases at J, with 12 bases in the middle. Germline V lookup: CDR1 SGHDN, CDR2 FVKESK. The CDR3 loop spans 14 amino acids. CDR3 sequence reads: CASSLRGADTEAFF. DNA for the CDR3: TGTGCCAGCAGCCTACGGGGGGCGGACACTGAAGCTTTCTTT. The full variable domain, its missing parts supplied by reference TRBV14 and TRBJ1-1, is EAGVTQFPSHSVIEKGQTVTLRCDPISGHDNLYWYRRVMGKEIKFLLHFVKESKQDESGMPNNRFLAERTGGTYSTLKVQPAELEDSGVYFCASSLRGADTEAFFGQGTRLTVV.

This clonotype was detected ten times or more. In DNA form, the CDR3 reads TGTGCCAGCAGTTTGCAGGGGGCGACGAACACTGAAGCTTTCTTT. Translated, it gives CASSLQGATNTEAFF. This chain connects TRBV28 to TRBJ1-1; 8 nucleotides align to TRBD1. V lost 3 bases to trimming and J lost 1 base; unmatched junction nucleotides: 4. The CDR3 extends over 15 amino acids. Germline CDR1 and CDR2: MDHEN and SYDVKM.

This clonotype appeared many times. V gene TRBV11-1 combines with J gene TRBJ2-7; the D call may be TRBD1 or TRBD2 (5 bases each). The CDR3 consists of 16 residues. Germline V CDR1 and CDR2: SGHAT, FQDESV (reference sequence). V was shortened by 5 bases and J by 3 bases, with 20 bases between the two germline ends. For the CDR3, the DNA is TGTGCCAGCAGCCCCAAAGCCGGGACCCGCTTCTACGAGCAGTACTTC. This sequence encodes CASSPKAGTRFYEQYF.

This clonotype is a singleton in its sample. The rearrangement joins TRBV7-3 to TRBJ2-5; a weak D match, TRBD1 (6 bases). This CDR3 is 13 amino acids long. Germline CDR1 is SGHTA and CDR2 is FQGTGA. The V end lost 2 bases, the J end lost 11 bases, and 15 bases lay between the germline ends. DNA of the CDR3: TGTGCCAGCAGCTTAGCCAGGGACAATGAGCAGTACTTC. Translated, it gives CASSLARDNEQYF.

The gene calls are TRBV2 and TRBJ2-5; 8 bases map to TRBD1. The germline CDR1 and CDR2 sequences are SNHLY and FYNNEI. Unmatched junction bases numbered 5, after V lost 6 bases and J lost 2 bases. The CDR3 totals 14 residues. CDR3 sequence (DNA): TGTGCCAGCAGAGACGACAGGGGTCAAGAGACCCAGTACTTC. It specifies CASRDDRGQETQYF.

This clonotype has just one count. The chain is built from TRBV12-3 or TRBV12-4 and TRBJ2-4; TRBD1 matches 8 bases. Near its end, the DNA agrees better with TRBJ2-1, so the J call may be wrong. This CDR3 region has 15 residues. The CDR3 coding sequence is TGTGCCAGCAGTTTCGACAGGGGCTCCTACAATGAGCAGTTCTTC. Translation gives CASSFDRGSYNEQFF.

The CDR3 coding sequence is TGCGCCAGCAGCCCCACGGGCCACAGGGACAATGAGCAGTTCTTC. It codes for CASSPTGHRDNEQFF. The chain couples TRBV4-3 to TRBJ2-3; D is possibly TRBD1 (6 bases). The J call may be mistaken, given a closer DNA end match to TRBJ2-1. CDR1 and CDR2 (germline): LGHNA, YSLEER. The CDR3 runs to 15 residues.